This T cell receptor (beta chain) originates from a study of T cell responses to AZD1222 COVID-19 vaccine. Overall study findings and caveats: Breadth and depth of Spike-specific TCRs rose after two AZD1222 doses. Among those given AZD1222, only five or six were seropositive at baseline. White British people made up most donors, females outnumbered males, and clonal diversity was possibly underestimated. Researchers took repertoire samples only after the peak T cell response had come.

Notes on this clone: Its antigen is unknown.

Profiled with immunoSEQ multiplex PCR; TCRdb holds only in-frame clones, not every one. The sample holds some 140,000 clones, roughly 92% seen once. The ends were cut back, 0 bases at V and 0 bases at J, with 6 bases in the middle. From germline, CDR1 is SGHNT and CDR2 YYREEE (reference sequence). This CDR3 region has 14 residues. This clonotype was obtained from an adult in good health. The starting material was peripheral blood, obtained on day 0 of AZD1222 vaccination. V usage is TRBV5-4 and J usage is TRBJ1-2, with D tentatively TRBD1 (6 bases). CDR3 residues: CASSLGTANYGYTF. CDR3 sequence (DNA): TGTGCCAGCAGCTTGGGGACAGCTAACTATGGCTACACCTTC.